A single sample gave rise to the 17 T cell receptor beta chains below, sequenced in a study of T cell clones after liver transplantation. Sequenced by immunoSEQ multiplex PCR; TCRdb stores in-frame clones only, minus some. The table has about 74,000 clones, roughly 80% seen once; the top ten hold about 0.6%. This sample comprised CD4+ T cells from blood, obtained before liver transplant. Receptor source: a human donor who received a liver transplant.

The gene calls are TRBV18 and TRBJ2-7; a possible D gene is TRBD1 (5 bases). Trimming took off 6 bases at V and 2 bases at J, with 8 bases between the two ends. The CDR3 spans 12 residues. Germline V gene sequence: CDR1 KGHSH, CDR2 LQKENI. DNA for the CDR3: TGTGCCAGCTCCCGACAGACCTACGAGCAGTACTTC. Amino acids: CASSRQTYEQYF.

The V gene is TRBV10-1, the J gene TRBJ2-2; D is undetermined. Per the germline V gene, CDR1 is WNHNN and CDR2 is SYGVQD (reference sequence). This CDR3 is 13 amino acids long. V lost 7 bases and J lost 4, with 10 bases in between. The CDR3 here is CASKHGGTGELFF. The CDR3 DNA reads TGCGCCAGCAAGCACGGCGGCACCGGGGAGCTGTTTTTT.

The chain carries TRBV11-1 and TRBJ2-4; perhaps TRBD2 as D (5 bases). The CDR3 runs to 15 residues. Germline values: CDR1 SGHAT, CDR2 FQDESV (reference sequence). V was trimmed by 4 bases and J by 1 base, leaving 11 bases between them. The CDR3 nucleotides read TGTGCCAGCAGCTCAACCTCGGGGGCCAAAAACATTCAGTACTTC. This translates into CASSSTSGAKNIQYF.

The CDR3 bases are TGTGCCAGCAGCGTAGCGGGGGCACCTGGAAACACCATATATTTT. Translated: CASSVAGAPGNTIYF. V and J are TRBV9 and TRBJ1-3; D is possibly TRBD1 (6 bases). Trimming cost V 0 bases and J 2 bases, with 9 bases left between them. The CDR3 is 15 amino acids. Germline V gives CDR1 SGDLS, CDR2 YYNGEE.

The CDR3 sequence is CASSLVSLTRTRGTEAFF. The CDR3 DNA reads as TGTGCCAGCAGCTTAGTCTCCCTGACACGCACCCGAGGCACTGAAGCTTTCTTT. The V gene is TRBV7-9, the J gene TRBJ1-1; no reliable D call. The germline V and J ends were trimmed by 1 base and 4 bases, with 22 bases remaining between them. This CDR3 has 18 residues. CDR1 and CDR2 from the germline V gene are SEHNR and FQNEAQ (reference sequence).

This clone was recorded only once. This chain uses TRBV18 with TRBJ1-4; D is unresolved. Germline assignment: CDR1 KGHSH and CDR2 LQKENI. This CDR3 has 13 amino acids. V was shortened by 2 bases and J by 8 bases, with 9 bases between the two germline ends. The CDR3 sequence is CASSPDQVEKLFF. DNA of the CDR3: TGTGCCAGCTCACCAGATCAGGTAGAAAAACTGTTTTTT.

This chain uses TRBV11-2 with TRBJ2-5, with D uncertain. The CDR3 has 12 amino acids. V was pared by 0 bases and J by 5 bases, with 4 bases between. The V gene's germline CDR1 is SGHAT and CDR2 FQNNGV. The CDR3 loop is CASSLDRETQYF. CDR3 sequence (DNA): TGTGCCAGCAGCTTAGATCGGGAGACCCAGTACTTC.

This chain uses TRBV5-1 with TRBJ1-1; no definite D call. CDR3 length: 14 amino acids. Germline V gene sequence: CDR1 SGHRS, CDR2 YFSETQ. Between the trimmed V and J ends, which lost 2 bases and 1 base, there was a span of 9 bases. Here the CDR3 reads CASSFAPSNTEAFF. The CDR3, as DNA: TGCGCCAGCAGCTTTGCCCCATCGAACACTGAAGCTTTCTTT.

The chain uses TRBV5-1 and TRBJ1-2, with TRBD1 as a possible D gene (6 bases). The CDR3 has 11 residues. Germline lookup yields CDR1 SGHRS and CDR2 YFSETQ. Trimming stripped 6 bases from V and 8 bases from J, with 11 bases between. CDR3 sequence: CASKEGEGYTF. DNA for the CDR3: TGCGCCAGCAAGGAGGGGGAAGGCTACACCTTC. The whole variable domain, filled in from reference TRBV5-1 and TRBJ1-2, reads KAGVTQTPRYLIKTRGQQVTLSCSPISGHRSVSWYQQTPGQGLQFLFEYFSETQRNKGNFPGRFSGRQFSNSRSEMNVSTLELGDSALYLCASKEGEGYTFGSGTRLTVV.

The V call is TRBV18, the J call TRBJ1-1; D is perhaps TRBD1 (5 bases). The CDR3 spans 15 residues. The ends were cut back, 3 bases at V and 2 bases at J, with 13 bases in the middle. Germline lookup yields CDR1 KGHSH and CDR2 LQKENI. The CDR3 DNA reads TGTGCCAGCTCACCCCCACCGGGGCCCAACACTGAAGCTTTCTTT. This encodes CASSPPPGPNTEAFF.

This chain uses TRBV7-2 with TRBJ2-3; 9 nucleotides agree with TRBD1. The CDR3 loop spans 13 amino acids. Per the germline V gene, CDR1 is SGHTA and CDR2 is FQGNSA. Trimming at V came to 6 bases and at J to 6 bases, leaving 4 bases not matched to a gene. The CDR3 loop is CASRYRGRDTQYF. The CDR3 bases are TGTGCCAGCAGATACAGGGGGCGGGATACGCAGTATTTT.

The chain recombines TRBV5-6 with TRBJ2-7; D is unresolved. This CDR3 region has 14 residues. The germline gives CDR1 SGHDT, CDR2 YYEEEE. The ends were cut back, 0 bases at V and 5 bases at J, with 12 bases in the middle. The CDR3 DNA reads TGTGCCAGCAGCTTGGATCGGGTTGTGAACGAGCAGTACTTC. This translates into CASSLDRVVNEQYF.

The chain combines TRBV7-7 with TRBJ2-1, with 8 bases aligning to TRBD2. Germline assignment: CDR1 SSHAT and CDR2 FNYEAQ (reference sequence). CDR3 length: 16 amino acids. V was clipped by 5 bases and J by 7 bases; unmatched bases: 13. The CDR3 nucleotides read TGTGCCAGCAGCCCCGCCCCAAGCGGGAGAAAGAATGAGCAGTTCTTC. Amino acids: CASSPAPSGRKNEQFF.

This chain links TRBV6-6 with TRBJ1-3; 7 bases map to TRBD1. With 5 bases clipped from V and 0 bases from J, the junction kept 4 bases outside the gene matches. The CDR3 contains 15 residues. Germline V gene data show CDR1 as MNHNY and CDR2 as SVGAGI (reference sequence). CDR3 sequence: CASSGRQGSGNTIYF. CDR3 bases: TGTGCCAGCAGTGGCCGACAGGGCTCTGGAAACACCATATATTTT.

The chain recombines TRBV4-1 with TRBJ2-5, with 10 bases aligning to TRBD2. Looked up from germline, CDR1 is MGHRA and CDR2 is YSYEKL. The CDR3 length is 20 residues. The V segment lost 0 bases and the J segment 2 bases; nucleotides outside the gene matches: 15. The CDR3 reads CASSQDRVWGTSANQETQYF. CDR3 DNA: TGCGCCAGCAGCCAAGATAGGGTATGGGGGACTAGCGCGAATCAAGAGACCCAGTACTTC.

This chain connects TRBV6-4 to TRBJ1-5; TRBD1 might be the D (6 bases). Germline V gene sequence: CDR1 MRHNA, CDR2 SNTAGT. V lost 7 bases and J lost 7, with 14 bases in between. The CDR3 covers 13 residues. CDR3 bases: TGTGCCAGCACTTACAGGGCCAGCCAGCCCCAGCATTTT. Protein: CASTYRASQPQHF.

This chain connects TRBV7-8 to TRBJ1-1; D is possibly TRBD1 (6 bases). CDR1 SGHVS and CDR2 FQNEAQ come from the germline V gene. This CDR3 comprises 14 residues. Trimming took off 0 bases at V and 7 bases at J, with 12 bases between the two ends. In DNA, the CDR3 is TGTGCCAGCAGCTTAGCGGCAGGGGTATTTGAAGCTTTCTTT. Translation: CASSLAAGVFEAFF.